This is a list of T cell receptor beta chains from one sample in a study of CD8 T cells in Susac syndrome. From the immunoSEQ multiplex PCR reads, TCRdb called clonotypes with MiXCR, one entry per CDR3 protein. The table has roughly 180,000 distinct CDR3 sequences, approximately 94% seen once; the top ten hold 0.1%. The sample was CD4+ T cells from PBMCs. These receptors all stem from a human donor in good health. CDR3s include the opening cysteine and the closing phenylalanine or tryptophan. D genes are given only for firm matches. Size tells how often a clone was seen (once, few, many) or the class of an expanded clone, and some rows leave it out.

clone_size	v_call	j_call	d_call	cdr3_aa	cdr3_nt
once	TRBV18	TRBJ2-5	.	CASSPRGGGETQYF	TGTGCCAGCTCACCAAGGGGTGGCGGCGAGACCCAGTACTTC
once	TRBV18	TRBJ1-3	.	CASSPSSLGNTIYF	TGTGCCAGCTCACCGAGCAGCCTCGGAAACACCATATATTTT
.	TRBV27	TRBJ2-3	.	CASSMTGAYTDTQYF	TGTGCCAGCAGTATGACCGGGGCCTACACAGATACGCAGTATTTT
.	TRBV29-1	TRBJ2-3	.	CSTSVVPDYTDTQYF	TGCAGCACCTCCGTAGTCCCCGACTACACAGATACGCAGTATTTT
.	TRBV30	TRBJ2-6	TRBD2	CASGGDYSGANVLTF	TGTGCCTCCGGGGGGGACTACTCTGGGGCCAACGTCCTGACTTTC
.	TRBV25-1	TRBJ1-2	.	CASSPPVHGRGHYGYTF	TGTGCCAGCAGTCCACCCGTCCATGGACGTGGACACTATGGCTACACCTTC
.	TRBV29-1	TRBJ2-3	.	CSVEDLADTQYF	TGCAGCGTTGAAGATCTTGCGGATACGCAGTATTTT
.	TRBV12-5	TRBJ2-1	TRBD2	CASGLELAGVNEQFF	TGTGCTAGTGGTTTGGAGCTAGCGGGAGTAAATGAGCAGTTCTTC
.	TRBV29-1	TRBJ2-5	TRBD2	CSVEDSGRARETQYF	TGCAGCGTTGAAGATAGCGGGAGGGCCAGGGAGACCCAGTACTTC
.	TRBV29-1	TRBJ2-1	TRBD1	CSVLNTGQVNEQFF	TGCAGCGTCCTTAATACGGGACAGGTCAATGAGCAGTTCTTC
.	TRBV20-1	TRBJ2-3	.	CSARAPFGSTDTQYF	TGCAGTGCTAGAGCGCCCTTCGGGAGCACAGATACGCAGTATTTT
.	TRBV7-9	TRBJ2-1	.	CASSLSRGVGHNEQFF	TGTGCCAGCAGCTTAAGTCGCGGGGTCGGACACAATGAGCAGTTCTTC
.	TRBV28	TRBJ1-5	.	CASSLVVSGNQPQHF	TGTGCCAGCAGTTTAGTTGTAAGTGGAAATCAGCCCCAGCATTTT
.	TRBV29-1	TRBJ1-2	.	CSGGGGYTF	TGCAGCGGCGGGGGAGGCTACACCTTC
.	TRBV20-1	TRBJ2-7	.	CSGWGEATYEQYF	TGCAGTGGATGGGGGGAGGCCACCTACGAGCAGTACTTC
.	TRBV30	TRBJ2-1	TRBD2	CAWTSGRQYNEQFF	TGTGCCTGGACTAGCGGGAGGCAATACAATGAGCAGTTCTTC
.	TRBV11-1	TRBJ2-7	TRBD1	CASSKDRVSYEQYF	TGTGCCAGCAGCAAGGACAGGGTGTCTTACGAGCAGTACTTC
.	TRBV9	TRBJ2-7	.	CASSVDLGSNYEQYF	TGTGCCAGCAGCGTAGATCTGGGTAGTAACTACGAGCAGTACTTC
once	TRBV20-1	TRBJ2-2	TRBD2	CSAGLAGARSTGELFF	TGCAGTGCTGGACTAGCGGGAGCAAGAAGTACCGGGGAGCTGTTTTTT
.	TRBV28	TRBJ2-3	.	CASSHQGMGTQYF	TGTGCCAGCAGCCACCAGGGCATGGGTACGCAGTATTTT
.	TRBV4-2	TRBJ2-5	.	CASSQDHRGRGVSGETQYF	TGTGCCAGCAGCCAAGATCATCGGGGCAGGGGTGTTAGTGGAGAGACCCAGTACTTC
.	TRBV4-1	TRBJ1-1	.	CASSRVLTANTEAFF	TGCGCCAGCAGCCGAGTCCTGACAGCCAACACTGAAGCTTTCTTT
.	TRBV4-2	TRBJ1-5	.	CASSPLPGVYQPQHF	TGTGCCAGCAGCCCCCTGCCGGGGGTGTATCAGCCCCAGCATTTT
.	TRBV7-7	TRBJ2-5	TRBD2	CASSLGTSGKETQYF	TGTGCCAGCAGCCTGGGGACTAGCGGTAAAGAGACCCAGTACTTC
.	TRBV20-1	TRBJ2-5	TRBD2	CSAGGLEQETQYF	TGCAGTGCCGGGGGGTTGGAACAAGAGACCCAGTACTTC
.	TRBV7-9	TRBJ2-7	.	CASSLVGGPEQYF	TGTGCCAGCAGCTTAGTAGGGGGGCCCGAGCAGTACTTC
.	TRBV27	TRBJ2-2	TRBD1	CASWTGGSGELFF	TGTGCCAGCTGGACAGGGGGCTCCGGGGAGCTGTTTTTT
.	TRBV12-5	TRBJ2-7	.	CASGISGSGEQYF	TGTGCTAGCGGCATTAGCGGAAGCGGGGAGCAGTACTTC
.	TRBV11-2	TRBJ2-1	.	CASSQVGGAYNEQFF	TGTGCCAGCAGCCAAGTGGGGGGCGCCTACAATGAGCAGTTCTTC
.	TRBV27	TRBJ2-7	TRBD1	CASSSGQGRDEQYF	TGTGCCAGCAGTTCAGGACAGGGGAGGGACGAGCAGTACTTC
.	TRBV27	TRBJ1-1	.	CASSSRGSEAFF	TGTGCCAGCAGTTCCCGGGGCAGTGAAGCTTTCTTT
.	TRBV2	TRBJ2-5	.	CASRPTRWTETQYF	TGTGCCAGCAGGCCGACTAGGTGGACGGAGACCCAGTACTTC
.	TRBV20-1	TRBJ2-5	TRBD2	CSAGTSGSLETQYF	TGCAGTGCAGGAACTAGCGGGAGTTTGGAGACCCAGTACTTC
.	TRBV2	TRBJ2-2	.	CASSVLGGTGELFF	TGTGCCAGCAGTGTGTTGGGGGGCACCGGGGAGCTGTTTTTT
.	TRBV27	TRBJ1-2	.	CASSSAGAKANYGYTF	TGTGCCAGCAGTTCCGCAGGGGCGAAAGCTAACTATGGCTACACCTTC
once	TRBV7-8	TRBJ2-2	.	CASSLNLDFTGELFF	TGTGCCAGCAGCTTAAATCTAGATTTCACCGGGGAGCTGTTTTTT
.	TRBV20-1	TRBJ2-1	TRBD2	CSAGALAGAYNEQFF	TGCAGTGCTGGAGCTCTAGCGGGAGCCTACAATGAGCAGTTCTTC
once	TRBV29-1	TRBJ1-2	.	CSVARARGNYGYTF	TGCAGCGTTGCTCGGGCTCGGGGGAACTATGGCTACACCTTC
once	TRBV29-1	TRBJ1-2	TRBD1	CSVERGTEVTYNYGYTF	TGCAGCGTTGAAAGAGGGACAGAAGTTACTTATAACTATGGCTACACCTTC
.	TRBV9	TRBJ1-3	.	CASSVEEGSWRNTIYF	TGTGCCAGCAGCGTAGAAGAGGGGTCATGGCGAAACACCATATATTTT
.	TRBV7-9	TRBJ2-5	.	CASSSTGGVQETQYF	TGTGCCAGCAGCTCGACGGGTGGGGTCCAAGAGACCCAGTACTTC
.	TRBV7-2	TRBJ2-3	.	CASSSGVMDTQYF	TGTGCCAGCAGCTCGGGAGTCATGGATACGCAGTATTTT
.	TRBV15	TRBJ2-5	.	CATSRDGGVLETQYF	TGTGCCACCAGCAGAGATGGTGGAGTGCTGGAGACCCAGTACTTC
.	TRBV30	TRBJ2-7	.	CAWSRRQASYEQYF	TGTGCCTGGAGTAGGAGACAGGCCTCCTACGAGCAGTACTTC
.	TRBV18	TRBJ2-1	.	CASSPLEYNEQFF	TGTGCCAGCTCACCACTGGAGTACAATGAGCAGTTCTTC
.	TRBV29-1	TRBJ2-1	TRBD1	CSVEEGQKNYNEQFF	TGCAGCGTTGAAGAGGGACAGAAGAACTACAATGAGCAGTTCTTC
.	TRBV27	TRBJ2-3	.	CASRGLAGPSTDTQYF	TGTGCCAGCAGGGGATTAGCAGGCCCTAGCACAGATACGCAGTATTTT
.	TRBV30	TRBJ1-1	.	CAWSKGDGTEAFF	TGTGCCTGGAGTAAGGGGGACGGCACTGAAGCTTTCTTT
once	TRBV20-1	TRBJ2-7	TRBD2	CSAREPPRLARYEQYF	TGCAGTGCTAGAGAACCCCCCCGACTAGCGAGGTACGAGCAGTACTTC
.	TRBV23-1	TRBJ2-1	TRBD2	CASSHPDPVAGDSYNEQFF	TGCGCCAGCAGTCATCCCGATCCCGTAGCGGGAGACTCCTACAATGAGCAGTTCTTC